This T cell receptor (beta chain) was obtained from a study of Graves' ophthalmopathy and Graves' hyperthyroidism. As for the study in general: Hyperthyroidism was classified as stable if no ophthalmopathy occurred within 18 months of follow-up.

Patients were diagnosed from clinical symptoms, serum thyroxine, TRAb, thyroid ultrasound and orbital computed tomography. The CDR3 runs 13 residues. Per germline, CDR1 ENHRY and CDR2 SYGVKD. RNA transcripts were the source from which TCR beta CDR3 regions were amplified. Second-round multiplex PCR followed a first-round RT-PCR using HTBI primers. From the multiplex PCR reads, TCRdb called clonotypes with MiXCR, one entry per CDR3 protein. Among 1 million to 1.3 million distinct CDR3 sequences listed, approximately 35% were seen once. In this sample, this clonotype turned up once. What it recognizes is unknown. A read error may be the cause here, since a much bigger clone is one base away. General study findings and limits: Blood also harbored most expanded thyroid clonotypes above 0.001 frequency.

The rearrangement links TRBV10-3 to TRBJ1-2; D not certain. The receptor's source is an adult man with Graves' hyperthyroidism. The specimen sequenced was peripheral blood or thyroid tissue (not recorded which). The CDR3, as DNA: TGTGCCAGCAGTGAGGCAGCTAGCTATGGCTACACCTTC. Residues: CASSEAASYGYTF.